These 4 T cell receptor beta chains were all obtained from the same sample, sequenced in a study of molecular identifiers for immune sequencing clone quantification. One entry per CDR3 protein results from TCRdb running MiXCR on the PCR reads. The sample carries about 640,000 distinct CDR3 sequences, about 20% recorded once. What was sequenced was naive CD8+ T cells from blood, with Jurkat cell RNA spiked in. Subset reported: FACS-sorted CD8+CD4-CCR7+CD45RA+ naive T cells. These TCRs come from a human donor in good health. Some libraries in this study had Jurkat cell RNA spiked in.

About this clonotype: Since a much larger clone is just one base distant, this may be a read error. The V call is TRBV2, the J call TRBJ2-7, with a weak D call TRBD2 (5 bases). The V gene lost 11 bases and the J gene lost 1 base, with 18 bases spanning the gap. Germline V gene sequence: CDR1 SNHLY, CDR2 FYNNEI. This CDR3 region has 14 residues. The chain's CDR3 is CACIEGTGSYEQYF. The CDR3 nucleotides are TGTGCCTGCATCGAAGGAACGGGGTCCTACGAGCAGTACTTC.

This clonotype was seen repeatedly, ten times or more. The chain recombines TRBV6-5 with TRBJ2-5; D is unresolved. Deletions cut 8 bases from V and 3 bases from J, with 13 bases between. The CDR3 runs to 13 residues. Germline V gene sequence: CDR1 MNHEY, CDR2 SVGAGI. DNA for the CDR3: TGTGCCAGCCGTTTGGAGTACGAAGAGACCCAGTACTTC. Protein: CASRLEYEETQYF.

At least ten counts were recorded for this clonotype. This sequence joins TRBV6-5 and TRBJ1-2; 7 nucleotides match TRBD1. The V gene end was trimmed by 6 bases and the J gene end by 8 bases; junction bases not matched to a gene: 18. This CDR3 comprises 16 residues. Per the germline V gene, CDR1 is MNHEY and CDR2 is SVGAGI. Written as DNA, the CDR3 is TGTGCCAGCAGAAAGCCCGGGACAGAATACCCGGGGGGCTACACCTTC. Translated: CASRKPGTEYPGGYTF.

This clonotype was counted many times. This CDR3 reads CASSQDSRVLNTEAFF. Written as DNA, the CDR3 is TGCGCCAGCAGCCAAGATTCGAGGGTCCTGAACACTGAAGCTTTCTTT. The rearrangement links TRBV4-3 to TRBJ1-1; D is undetermined. The V end lost 0 bases, the J end lost 0 bases, and 11 bases lay between the germline ends. The CDR3 covers 16 residues. CDR1 LGHNA and CDR2 YSLEER come from the germline V gene.